The TCR beta chain described here comes from a study of OX40 agonist ivuxolimab in advanced cancers. Study-wide findings and caveats: The CD4+ and CD8+ T cells in the blood had expanded clonally by week 6 at 0.1 to 3.0 mg/kg. Compared with CD4+, CD8+ T cells on average had more expanded clones.

Method: immunoSEQ multiplex PCR; TCRdb's copy keeps in-frame clones and lacks some. The table shows some 31,000 clones, with approximately 87% occurring only once. Comment on this clone: Its antigen is as yet unknown.

The CDR3 is 16 amino acids. The V and J genes are TRBV21-1 and TRBJ2-1; the D call TRBD2 from the table was never checked on the DNA. TRBV21-1 is noted as a pseudogene. The clonotype originates from an adult with an advanced solid tumor such as melanoma, head and neck, liver or kidney cancer. The material sequenced was CD4+ or CD8+ T cells sorted from blood, taken in a trial of the OX40 agonist ivuxolimab. In DNA form, the CDR3 reads TGTGCCAGCAGCCGGAGAGGGGGACTAGCGGACAATGAGCAGTTCTTC. It yields the protein CASSRRGGLADNEQFF.